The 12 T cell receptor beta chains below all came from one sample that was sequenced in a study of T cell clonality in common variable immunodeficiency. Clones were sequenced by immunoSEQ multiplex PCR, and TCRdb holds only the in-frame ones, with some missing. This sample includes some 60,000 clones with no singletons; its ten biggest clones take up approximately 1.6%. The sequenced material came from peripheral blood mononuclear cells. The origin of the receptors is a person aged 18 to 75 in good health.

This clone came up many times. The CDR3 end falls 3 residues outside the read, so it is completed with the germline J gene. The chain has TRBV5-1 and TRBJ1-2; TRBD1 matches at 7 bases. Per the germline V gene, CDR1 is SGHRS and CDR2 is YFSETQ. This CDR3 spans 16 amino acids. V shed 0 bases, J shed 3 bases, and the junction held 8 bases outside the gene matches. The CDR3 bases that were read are TGCGCCAGCAGCTTGGGGCAAGGGGGCCAATACTATGGC. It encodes CASSLGQGGQYYG. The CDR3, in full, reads CASSLGQGGQYYGYTF.

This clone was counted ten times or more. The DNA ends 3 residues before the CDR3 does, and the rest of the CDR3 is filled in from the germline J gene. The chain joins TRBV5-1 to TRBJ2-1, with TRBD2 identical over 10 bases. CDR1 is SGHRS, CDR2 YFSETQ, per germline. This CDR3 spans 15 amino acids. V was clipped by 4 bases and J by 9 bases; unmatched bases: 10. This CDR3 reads CASSPGAGGVGEQFF. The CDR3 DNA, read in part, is TGCGCCAGCAGCCCAGGAGCGGGAGGGGTGGGTGAG.

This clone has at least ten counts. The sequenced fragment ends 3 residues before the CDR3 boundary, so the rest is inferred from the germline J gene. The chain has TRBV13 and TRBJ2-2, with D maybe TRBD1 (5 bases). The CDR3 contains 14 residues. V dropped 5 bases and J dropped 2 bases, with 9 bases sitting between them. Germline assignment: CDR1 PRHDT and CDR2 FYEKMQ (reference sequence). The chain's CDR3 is CASSTDRNTGELFF. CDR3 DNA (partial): TGTGCCAGCAGCACCGACAGAAACACCGGGGAG.

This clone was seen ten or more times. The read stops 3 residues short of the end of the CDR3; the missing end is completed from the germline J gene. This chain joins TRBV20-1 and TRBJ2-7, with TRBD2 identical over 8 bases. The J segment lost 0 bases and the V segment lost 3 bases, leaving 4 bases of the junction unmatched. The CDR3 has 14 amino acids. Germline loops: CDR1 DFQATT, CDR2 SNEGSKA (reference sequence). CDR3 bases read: TGCAGTGCTAGGCCCGGGACTAGCTCCTACGAG. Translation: CSARPGTSSYE. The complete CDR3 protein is CSARPGTSSYEQYF.

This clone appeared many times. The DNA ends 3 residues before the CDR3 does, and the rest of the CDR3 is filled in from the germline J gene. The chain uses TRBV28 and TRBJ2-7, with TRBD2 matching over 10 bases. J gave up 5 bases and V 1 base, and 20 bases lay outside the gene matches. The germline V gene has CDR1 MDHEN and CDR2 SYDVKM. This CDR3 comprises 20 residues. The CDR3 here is CASSLSSLPSSGLARDEQYF. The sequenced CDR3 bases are TGTGCCAGCAGTTTATCATCCCTCCCTTCCTCGGGACTAGCGAGGGACGAG.

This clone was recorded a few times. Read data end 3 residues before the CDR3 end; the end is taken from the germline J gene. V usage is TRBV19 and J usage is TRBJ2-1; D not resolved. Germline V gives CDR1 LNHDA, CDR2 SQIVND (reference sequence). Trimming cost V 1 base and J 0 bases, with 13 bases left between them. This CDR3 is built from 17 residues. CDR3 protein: CASSIVLSRSSYNEQFF. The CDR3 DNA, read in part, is TGTGCCAGTAGTATAGTTCTTAGCCGGAGCTCCTACAATGAG. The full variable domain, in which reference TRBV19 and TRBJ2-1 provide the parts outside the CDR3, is DGGITQSPKYLFRKEGQNVTLSCEQNLNHDAMYWYRQDPGQGLRLIYYSQIVNDFQKGDIAEGYSVSREKKESFPLTVTSAQKNPTAFYLCASSIVLSRSSYNEQFFGPGTRLTVL.

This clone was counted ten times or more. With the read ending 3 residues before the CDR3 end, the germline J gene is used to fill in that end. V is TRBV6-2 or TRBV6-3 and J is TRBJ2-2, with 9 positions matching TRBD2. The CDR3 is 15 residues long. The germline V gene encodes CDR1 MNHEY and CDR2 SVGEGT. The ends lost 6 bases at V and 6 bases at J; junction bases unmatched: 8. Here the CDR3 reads CASRTWEREAGELFF. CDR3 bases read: TGTGCCAGCAGGACGTGGGAGCGGGAGGCCGGGGAG.

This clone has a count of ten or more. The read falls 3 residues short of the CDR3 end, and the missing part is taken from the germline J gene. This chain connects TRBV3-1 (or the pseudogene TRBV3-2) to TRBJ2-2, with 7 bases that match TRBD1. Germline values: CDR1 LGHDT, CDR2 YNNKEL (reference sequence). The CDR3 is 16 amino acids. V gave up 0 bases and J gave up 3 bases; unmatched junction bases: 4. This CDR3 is CASSQDYRGYTGELFF. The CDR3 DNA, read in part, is TGTGCCAGCAGCCAAGATTACAGGGGCTACACCGGGGAG.

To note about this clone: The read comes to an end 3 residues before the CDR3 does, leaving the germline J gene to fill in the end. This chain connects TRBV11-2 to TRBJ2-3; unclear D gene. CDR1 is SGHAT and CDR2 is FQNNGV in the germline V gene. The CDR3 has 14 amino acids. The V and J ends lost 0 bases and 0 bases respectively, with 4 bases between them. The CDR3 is CASSLDSSTDTQYF. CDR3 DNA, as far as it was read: TGTGCCAGCAGCTTAGATAGTAGCACAGATACG.

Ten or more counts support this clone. CDR3 DNA (partial): TGCGCCAGCAGCCCGGGACTATCGTACGAG. Its protein is CASSPGLSYE. Given in full, the CDR3 is CASSPGLSYEQYF. The chain employs TRBV4-1 and TRBJ2-7, with 7 bases matching TRBD2. The read is 3 residues too short to cover the CDR3 end, so that end is filled in from the germline J gene. Germline V CDR1 and CDR2: MGHRA, YSYEKL. The CDR3 contains 13 residues. After removal of 4 bases from V and 4 bases from J, the junction contained 4 bases not matched to a gene.

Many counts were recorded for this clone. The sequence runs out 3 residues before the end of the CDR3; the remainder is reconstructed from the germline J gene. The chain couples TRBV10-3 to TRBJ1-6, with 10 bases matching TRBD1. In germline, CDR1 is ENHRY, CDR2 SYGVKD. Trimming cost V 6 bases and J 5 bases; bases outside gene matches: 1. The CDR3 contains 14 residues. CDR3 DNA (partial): TGTGCCATCAGAGGGACAGGGGATAATTCACCC. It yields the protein CAIRGTGDNSP. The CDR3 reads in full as CAIRGTGDNSPLHF.

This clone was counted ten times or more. The CDR3 loop reads CSVPLAGGAYEQYF. The CDR3 bases that were read are TGCAGTGTACCTTTAGCGGGAGGGGCCTACGAG. The genes are TRBV20-1 and TRBJ2-7; TRBD2 agrees at 11 bases. The read is 3 residues too short to cover the CDR3 end, so that end is filled in from the germline J gene. CDR1 is DFQATT, CDR2 SNEGSKA, per germline (reference sequence). Trimming removed 7 bases from V and 2 bases from J; junction bases left unmatched: 7. This CDR3 is 14 amino acids long.